Below, 17 T cell receptor beta chains from the same sample are listed, as sequenced in a study of control samples from healthy donors and cancer patients. Data came from immunoSEQ multiplex PCR; TCRdb stores just in-frame clones and leaves some out. The table lists over 120,000 clones, about 93% of them singletons. The sequencing sample was made of PBMCs. Receptors originate from a man in his fifties or sixties with colorectal cancer.

The rearrangement joins TRBV2 to TRBJ1-2; maybe TRBD1 (5 bases). V shed 6 bases and J shed 2 bases, with 13 bases lying between them. The CDR3 sequence is 14 residues long. Per germline, CDR1 SNHLY and CDR2 FYNNEI. Here the CDR3 DNA reads TGTGCCAGCAGCCGACAGTGGGGGAACTATGGCTACACCTTC. It codes for CASSRQWGNYGYTF.

This chain links TRBV19 with TRBJ1-5; TRBD1 matches at 8 bases. Germline trimming cut 7 bases from V and 7 bases from J; bases unmatched to any gene: 6. Germline CDR1 reads LNHDA; CDR2 reads SQIVND (reference sequence). This CDR3 region has 13 residues. The CDR3 reads CASIGQGRQPQHF. DNA of the CDR3: TGTGCCAGTATTGGACAGGGCAGGCAGCCCCAGCATTTT.

The chain links TRBV7-9 to TRBJ2-1, with 7 bases that match TRBD1. V gave up 5 bases and J gave up 0 bases; unmatched junction bases: 7. Looked up from germline, CDR1 is SEHNR and CDR2 is FQNEAQ (reference sequence). The CDR3 runs to 16 residues. The CDR3: CASSTRRDSSYNEQFF. CDR3 DNA sequence: TGTGCCAGCAGCACGCGCCGGGACAGCTCCTACAATGAGCAGTTCTTC.

The V gene is TRBV29-1, the J gene TRBJ1-4; D not certain. V was shortened by 7 bases and J by 3 bases, with 12 bases between the two germline ends. The CDR3 is 13 residues long. CDR1 SQVTM and CDR2 ANQGSEA come from the germline V gene. The CDR3 spells CSAPQPSNEKLFF. CDR3 DNA sequence: TGCAGCGCCCCACAGCCCTCTAATGAAAAACTGTTTTTT.

The V call is TRBV5-5, the J call TRBJ2-7, with D tentatively TRBD1 (6 bases). The germline gives CDR1 SGHKS, CDR2 YYEKEE (reference sequence). This CDR3 is built from 14 residues. V was trimmed by 5 bases and J by 0 bases, leaving 12 bases between them. The chain's CDR3 is CASSLRTVSYEQYF. The CDR3 DNA reads TGTGCCAGCAGTCTCCGGACAGTCTCCTACGAGCAGTACTTC. The complete variable domain, with remaining parts taken from reference TRBV5-5 and TRBJ2-7, reads DAGVTQSPTHLIKTRGQQVTLRCSPISGHKSVSWYQQVLGQGPQFIFQYYEKEERGRGNFPDRFSARQFPNYSSELNVNALLLGDSALYLCASSLRTVSYEQYFGPGTRLTVT.

The chain has TRBV6-5 and TRBJ1-2; the D is unclear. CDR1 and CDR2 from the germline V gene are MNHEY and SVGAGI. The CDR3 runs to 11 residues. Trimming took 6 bases from V and 0 from J, leaving 2 bases between them. CDR3 in amino acids: CASSANYGYTF. CDR3 DNA sequence: TGTGCCAGCAGCGCTAACTATGGCTACACCTTC.

This sequence joins TRBV6-1 and TRBJ2-3; D is uncertain. This CDR3 region has 12 residues. Per the germline V gene, CDR1 is MNHNS and CDR2 is SASEGT. V dropped 2 bases and J dropped 2 bases, with 2 bases sitting between them. The CDR3 DNA reads as TGTGCCAGCAGTGAAAACACAGATACGCAGTATTTT. Amino acid sequence: CASSENTDTQYF.

V and J are TRBV30 and TRBJ1-1; unclear D gene. The V end was cut by 0 bases, the J end by 4 bases, with 9 bases between. The CDR3 contains 13 residues. Germline CDR1 is GTSNPN and CDR2 is SVGIG (reference sequence). CDR3 sequence: CAWSVLISTEAFF. Written as DNA, the CDR3 is TGTGCCTGGAGTGTACTAATTAGCACTGAAGCTTTCTTT.

The chain recombines TRBV4-1 with TRBJ2-5, with D tentatively TRBD2 (5 bases). Germline CDR1 is MGHRA and CDR2 is YSYEKL. V was clipped by 1 base and J by 5 bases, with 8 bases between them. The CDR3 loop spans 13 amino acids. CDR3 sequence reads: CASSQVWRETQYF. DNA for the CDR3: TGCGCCAGCAGCCAAGTGTGGAGGGAGACCCAGTACTTC.

The chain has TRBV11-2 and TRBJ2-2; 13 nucleotides match TRBD2. V dropped 5 bases and J dropped 10; count of bases not matched to a gene: 7. The CDR3 contains 15 residues. Looked up from germline, CDR1 is SGHAT and CDR2 is FQNNGV. The CDR3 bases are TGTGCCAGCAGCCTCACTAGCGGGGGGGCGGAGGAGCTGTTTTTT. It codes for CASSLTSGGAEELFF.

The rearrangement joins TRBV30 to TRBJ1-4; no clear D gene. The V end lost 4 bases, the J end lost 0 bases, and 12 bases lay between the germline ends. Germline CDR1 and CDR2: GTSNPN and SVGIG (reference sequence). The CDR3 sequence is 15 residues long. CDR3 sequence: CAWTGISSTNEKLFF. CDR3 DNA sequence: TGTGCCTGGACCGGGATCAGTTCAACTAATGAAAAACTGTTTTTT. Supplemented by reference TRBV30 and TRBJ1-4, the full variable domain reads SQTIHQWPATLVQPVGSPLSLECTVEGTSNPNLYWYRQAAGRGLQLLFYSVGIGQISSEVPQNLSASRPQDRQFILSSKKLLLSDSGFYLCAWTGISSTNEKLFFGSGTQLSVL.

The chain joins TRBV4-1 to TRBJ1-6; 8 bases are shared with TRBD1. The CDR3 extends over 14 amino acids. V shed 2 bases and J 13 bases; nucleotides not matched to a gene: 7. The germline V gene encodes CDR1 MGHRA and CDR2 YSYEKL. In DNA, the CDR3 is TGCGCCAGCAGCCAACAGGGGGCTTATACCCCCCTCCACTTT. Encoded protein: CASSQQGAYTPLHF.

The chain uses TRBV3-1 (or the pseudogene TRBV3-2) and TRBJ2-3; 8 nucleotides align to TRBD2. This CDR3 is 17 amino acids long. V trimming: 0 bases; J trimming: 1 base; junction bases outside the gene matches: 6. Germline loops: CDR1 LGHDT, CDR2 YNNKEL (reference sequence). The CDR3 loop reads CASSQDRGGDGTDTQYF. The CDR3 region has the DNA TGTGCCAGCAGCCAAGATCGGGGGGGCGACGGCACAGATACGCAGTATTTT.

This chain joins TRBV19 and TRBJ2-4; 8 bases are a match to TRBD2. Germline assignment: CDR1 LNHDA and CDR2 SQIVND (reference sequence). CDR3 length equals 18 residues. V shed 1 base and J 2 bases; nucleotides not matched to a gene: 10. CDR3 amino acids: CASSIGAGGGNPKNIQYF. The CDR3 nucleotides read TGTGCCAGTAGTATAGGGGCCGGGGGGGGCAATCCCAAAAACATTCAGTACTTC.

This sequence joins TRBV5-1 and TRBJ2-3; D is unclear. The V gene's germline CDR1 is SGHRS and CDR2 YFSETQ. V shed 0 bases and J shed 0 bases, with 5 bases lying between them. There are 14 residues in the CDR3. The CDR3 bases are TGCGCCAGCAGCTTGGACAGTAGCACAGATACGCAGTATTTT. It specifies CASSLDSSTDTQYF. The full variable domain, in which reference TRBV5-1 and TRBJ2-3 provide the parts outside the CDR3, is KAGVTQTPRYLIKTRGQQVTLSCSPISGHRSVSWYQQTPGQGLQFLFEYFSETQRNKGNFPGRFSGRQFSNSRSEMNVSTLELGDSALYLCASSLDSSTDTQYFGPGTRLTVL.

The chain combines TRBV5-5 with TRBJ2-3; 7 bases fit TRBD1. CDR1 is SGHKS, CDR2 YYEKEE, per germline (reference sequence). J lost 5 bases, V lost 1 base, and 4 bases had no gene match. CDR3 length equals 14 residues. The CDR3 nucleotides read TGTGCCAGCAGCTTGCTGACAGGGAAAGATACGCAGTATTTT. Protein sequence: CASSLLTGKDTQYF.

The J gene is TRBJ2-7, the V gene TRBV6-5, with TRBD2 matching 9 bases. CDR3 length: 14 residues. The germline gives CDR1 MNHEY, CDR2 SVGAGI. Trimming cost V 6 bases and J 2 bases; bases outside gene matches: 5. CDR3 nucleotides: TGTGCCAGCAGAAGCGGGGGGCTACCCTACGAGCAGTACTTC. This codes for CASRSGGLPYEQYF.